The 29 T cell receptor beta chains reported below all come from one sample, sequenced in a study of cytotoxic CD8 clonotypes in ibrutinib-treated CLL. The data were produced by immunoSEQ multiplex PCR, yet TCRdb's version contains in-frame clones alone and is incomplete. The table lists 130,000 or so clones, over 75% of them singletons. Specimen: PBMCs, collected after 24 months of ibrutinib treatment. The receptors were gathered from a human donor with chronic lymphocytic leukemia.

CDR3 nucleotide sequence: TGCGCCAGCAGCTTGGCCGGGCGTAGCTCGGAGTTCTTC. As protein: CASSLAGRSSEFF. V is TRBV5-1 and J is TRBJ2-1; D gene uncertain. V lost 0 bases, J lost 14 bases, and 15 bases lay in between. The germline CDR1 and CDR2 sequences are SGHRS and YFSETQ. CDR3 size: 13 residues. Supplemented by reference TRBV5-1 and TRBJ2-1, the full variable domain reads KAGVTQTPRYLIKTRGQQVTLSCSPISGHRSVSWYQQTPGQGLQFLFEYFSETQRNKGNFPGRFSGRQFSNSRSEMNVSTLELGDSALYLCASSLAGRSSEFFGPGTRLTVL.

The CDR3 here is CASSHYRGAATNEKLFF. The CDR3 bases are TGTGCCAGCAGCCACTACAGGGGGGCGGCTACTAATGAAAAACTGTTTTTT. The J gene is TRBJ1-4, the V gene TRBV2; 8 bases are shared with TRBD1. Per germline, CDR1 SNHLY and CDR2 FYNNEI. The CDR3 runs 17 residues. The junction had 11 bases not matched to a gene; V was cut back by 6 bases and J by 2 bases.

The chain couples TRBV7-3 to TRBJ2-7; D not resolved. The V gene's germline CDR1 is SGHTA and CDR2 FQGTGA. The CDR3 contains 13 residues. The V end was cut by 5 bases, the J end by 6 bases, with 14 bases between. For the CDR3, the DNA is TGTGCCAGCAGCCTCCGGGCGGATCCCGAGCAGTACTTC. It yields the protein CASSLRADPEQYF.

The chain employs TRBV28 and TRBJ2-7; 7 bases fit TRBD2. The germline CDR1 and CDR2 sequences are MDHEN and SYDVKM. The CDR3 has 14 residues. Germline trimming cut 10 bases from V and 4 bases from J; bases unmatched to any gene: 13. In DNA, the CDR3 is TGTGCCACCGGTGCTTCGTGGGGGGGTTACGAGCAGTACTTC. As protein: CATGASWGGYEQYF.

The V gene is TRBV5-1, the J gene TRBJ2-3, with D perhaps TRBD2 (7 bases). CDR1 and CDR2 (germline): SGHRS, YFSETQ. V was cut by 7 bases and J by 0 bases, with 18 bases left in between. This CDR3 is built from 16 residues. CDR3 sequence (DNA): TGCGCCAGCTTCCCTGGGGGGGCTGCGAGCACAGATACGCAGTATTTT. Translation gives CASFPGGAASTDTQYF.

The chain links TRBV6-5 to TRBJ1-2; the match to TRBD1 covers 9 bases. V lost 4 bases, J lost 5 bases, and 2 bases stayed unmatched. The CDR3 totals 13 residues. Germline V lookup: CDR1 MNHEY, CDR2 SVGAGI. This CDR3 reads CASSSDRGYGYTF. For the CDR3, the DNA is TGTGCCAGCAGTTCGGACAGGGGATATGGCTACACCTTC.

V and J are TRBV19 and TRBJ1-5, with unresolved D. CDR1 is LNHDA, CDR2 SQIVND, per germline (reference sequence). The V gene lost 1 base and the J gene lost 5 bases, with 9 bases spanning the gap. The CDR3 sequence is 14 residues long. CDR3 nucleotides: TGTGCCAGTAGTATAGGGCAGCACCATCAGCCCCAGCATTTT. Protein sequence: CASSIGQHHQPQHF.

The chain uses TRBV5-1 and TRBJ2-3; D call uncertain. The ends were cut back, 1 base at V and 2 bases at J, with 5 bases in the middle. This CDR3 comprises 13 residues. CDR1 and CDR2 from the germline V gene are SGHRS and YFSETQ. CDR3 protein: CASSLQFTDTQYF. CDR3 bases: TGCGCCAGCAGCTTGCAGTTCACAGATACGCAGTATTTT.

The chain recombines TRBV28 with TRBJ1-1; possible D gene TRBD1, 5 bases. The germline V gene has CDR1 MDHEN and CDR2 SYDVKM. V lost 8 bases, J lost 0 bases, and 16 bases lay in between. CDR3 length: 15 residues. This CDR3 reads CASPADNWMNTEAFF. The DNA for the CDR3 is TGTGCCAGCCCCGCGGACAACTGGATGAACACTGAAGCTTTCTTT.

The chain uses TRBV6-5 and TRBJ1-2; 9 bases are a match to TRBD1. V dropped 0 bases and J dropped 8; count of bases not matched to a gene: 4. The germline V gene has CDR1 MNHEY and CDR2 SVGAGI. The CDR3 totals 14 residues. DNA of the CDR3: TGTGCCAGCAGTTACTCCCCGACAGGGGGAGGCTACACCTTC. Amino acids: CASSYSPTGGGYTF.

J is TRBJ1-1 and V is TRBV7-2, with TRBD1 as a possible D gene (6 bases). From germline, CDR1 is SGHTA and CDR2 FQGNSA. The CDR3 runs to 16 residues. Trimming took 1 base from V and 1 from J, leaving 13 bases between them. In DNA form, the CDR3 reads TGTGCCAGCAGCTTAGTCAGCGGGGGGCGGAACACTGAAGCTTTCTTT. Translating it yields CASSLVSGGRNTEAFF.

The chain employs TRBV7-6 and TRBJ1-2; no clear D gene. The CDR3 consists of 15 residues. Per germline, CDR1 SGHVS and CDR2 FNYEAQ. V was shortened by 1 base and J by 0 bases, with 9 bases between the two germline ends. The CDR3 bases are TGTGCCAGCAGCTTAGATACAAGTCCTAACTATGGCTACACCTTC. This encodes CASSLDTSPNYGYTF.

The V call is TRBV30, the J call TRBJ2-3; D gene ambiguous. This CDR3 contains 12 residues. V lost 4 bases and J lost 4, with 9 bases in between. Germline V gene data show CDR1 as GTSNPN and CDR2 as SVGIG (reference sequence). As DNA, the CDR3 is TGTGCCTGGACCGCCGGTGCAGATACGCAGTATTTT. It yields the protein CAWTAGADTQYF.

This chain uses TRBV28 with TRBJ2-5; D might be TRBD1 or TRBD2, each matching 6 bases. Germline V CDR1 and CDR2: MDHEN, SYDVKM. Trimming pared 8 bases from V and 7 bases from J, leaving 20 bases between. The CDR3 has 14 residues. In nucleotides, the CDR3 is TGTGCCAGCCGGGGGCTGGACCTCTCGGGGACCCAGTACTTC. It yields the protein CASRGLDLSGTQYF.

This clone appeared once. The chain combines TRBV7-2 with TRBJ2-5; no clear D. V lost 5 bases to trimming and J lost 4 bases, with 11 bases between them. Germline CDR1 SGHTA, CDR2 FQGNSA. The CDR3 loop spans 13 amino acids. DNA for the CDR3: TGTGCCAGCAGCCAGACCTGGGTAGAGACCCAGTACTTC. Its translation: CASSQTWVETQYF.

The table lists this clone with a count of one. The chain carries TRBV18 and TRBJ2-2; 9 nucleotides agree with TRBD1. This CDR3 is 18 amino acids long. Losses at the gene ends were 5 bases for V and 6 bases for J; bases not matched to a gene: 16. Per the germline V gene, CDR1 is KGHSH and CDR2 is LQKENI. CDR3 sequence (DNA): TGTGCCAGCTCAACAGTTAGAACCGGGACAGGGAATCCCGGGGAGCTGTTTTTT. This sequence encodes CASSTVRTGTGNPGELFF.

The chain carries TRBV19 and TRBJ1-5, with D uncertain. Germline V CDR1 and CDR2: LNHDA, SQIVND (reference sequence). Trimming removed 5 bases at V and 6 bases at J, with 11 bases between. The CDR3 contains 13 residues. The CDR3 DNA reads TGTGCCAGTAGTCCACTCATCCCTCAGCCCCAGCATTTT. Protein: CASSPLIPQPQHF. The variable domain in full, with the rest retrieved from reference TRBV19 and TRBJ1-5, is DGGITQSPKYLFRKEGQNVTLSCEQNLNHDAMYWYRQDPGQGLRLIYYSQIVNDFQKGDIAEGYSVSREKKESFPLTVTSAQKNPTAFYLCASSPLIPQPQHFGDGTRLSIL.

The CDR3 here is CASSPRNSPARDNGYTF. In nucleotides, the CDR3 is TGTGCCAGCTCACCCCGAAACTCCCCTGCCAGAGACAATGGCTACACCTTC. The chain employs TRBV18 and TRBJ1-2; D is unresolved. The CDR3 runs to 17 residues. Germline lookup yields CDR1 KGHSH and CDR2 LQKENI. V lost 3 bases and J lost 6, with 23 bases in between.

The J gene is TRBJ1-1, the V gene TRBV18; TRBD1 is a possible D gene (5 bases). The CDR3 length is 13 residues. The V and J ends lost 3 bases and 6 bases respectively, with 11 bases between them. CDR1 is KGHSH and CDR2 is LQKENI in the germline V gene. CDR3 DNA: TGTGCCAGCTCACCGCCAGGGTTCCCTGAAGCTTTCTTT. Its translation: CASSPPGFPEAFF. Supplemented by reference TRBV18 and TRBJ1-1, the full variable domain reads NAGVMQNPRHLVRRRGQEARLRCSPMKGHSHVYWYRQLPEEGLKFMVYLQKENIIDESGMPKERFSAEFPKEGPSILRIQQVVRGDSAAYFCASSPPGFPEAFFGQGTRLTVV.

The rearrangement uses TRBV18 and TRBJ1-3; TRBD1 matches 8 bases. V was clipped by 6 bases and J by 2 bases; unmatched bases: 3. CDR1 is KGHSH and CDR2 is LQKENI in the germline V gene. CDR3 length equals 14 residues. CDR3 in amino acids: CASSSGGAGNTIYF. CDR3 DNA: TGTGCCAGCTCTTCAGGGGGCGCTGGAAACACCATATATTTT.

The rearrangement uses TRBV10-3 and TRBJ2-5, with D uncertain. CDR1 is ENHRY, CDR2 SYGVKD, per germline. This CDR3 has 13 residues. Trimming pared 3 bases from V and 0 bases from J, leaving 5 bases between. CDR3 in DNA: TGTGCCATCAGTGACGCCAACCAAGAGACCCAGTACTTC. Translating gives CAISDANQETQYF.

A few counts support this clone. This rearrangement joins TRBV4-3 to TRBJ1-1; D is ambiguous. Germline V CDR1 and CDR2: LGHNA, YSLEER. Trimming took 0 bases from V and 0 from J, leaving 5 bases between them. The CDR3 contains 14 residues. CDR3: CASSQDLMNTEAFF. CDR3 sequence (DNA): TGCGCCAGCAGCCAAGATTTGATGAACACTGAAGCTTTCTTT.

J is TRBJ2-6 and V is TRBV11-2; D unclear. V lost 4 bases to trimming and J lost 0 bases, with 13 bases between them. The CDR3 extends over 17 amino acids. Germline V gene sequence: CDR1 SGHAT, CDR2 FQNNGV. The CDR3 loop is CASSSISRSSGANVLTF. In nucleotides, the CDR3 is TGTGCCAGCAGCTCGATTTCAAGGAGCTCTGGGGCCAACGTCCTGACTTTC.

The chain is built from TRBV28 and TRBJ2-7, with TRBD1 matching 8 bases. Germline assignment: CDR1 MDHEN and CDR2 SYDVKM. V lost 4 bases and J lost 3; bases outside the gene matches: 8. The CDR3 contains 15 residues. The CDR3 sequence is CASSSQGAGFYEQYF. Written as DNA, the CDR3 is TGTGCCAGCAGTTCCCAGGGGGCAGGGTTCTACGAGCAGTACTTC.

The chain combines TRBV20-1 with TRBJ2-1; either TRBD1 or TRBD2 may supply D (5 bases each). This CDR3 is 11 amino acids long. Trimming took 2 bases from V and 15 from J, leaving 14 bases between them. Germline-derived CDR1 and CDR2 are DFQATT and SNEGSKA (reference sequence). DNA for the CDR3: TGCAGTGCTAGAAGGGACCACATACCGTTCTTC. Translating it yields CSARRDHIPFF.

The gene calls are TRBV6-1 and TRBJ2-2, with 8 positions matching TRBD1. Looked up from germline, CDR1 is MNHNS and CDR2 is SASEGT. V dropped 5 bases and J dropped 6; count of bases not matched to a gene: 5. CDR3 length: 14 residues. The CDR3 DNA follows: TGTGCCAGCAGTAGGACAGGGAGCTCCGGGGAGCTGTTTTTT. Translated, it gives CASSRTGSSGELFF.

The rearrangement joins TRBV5-6 to TRBJ2-3; D remains unclear. Trimming took 0 bases from V and 2 from J, leaving 10 bases between them. Germline CDR1 SGHDT, CDR2 YYEEEE. The CDR3 extends over 15 amino acids. The CDR3 reads CASSLGGTNTDTQYF. The CDR3 coding sequence is TGTGCCAGCAGCTTGGGGGGAACAAACACAGATACGCAGTATTTT.

The chain uses TRBV30 and TRBJ2-5, with D unresolved. This CDR3 has 14 amino acids. Germline loops: CDR1 GTSNPN, CDR2 SVGIG (reference sequence). Trimming took off 1 base at V and 3 bases at J, with 12 bases between the two ends. CDR3 protein: CAWSGTFGKETQYF. The CDR3 nucleotides read TGTGCCTGGAGTGGCACGTTCGGAAAAGAGACCCAGTACTTC. Filled out from reference TRBV30 and TRBJ2-5, the complete variable domain reads SQTIHQWPATLVQPVGSPLSLECTVEGTSNPNLYWYRQAAGRGLQLLFYSVGIGQISSEVPQNLSASRPQDRQFILSSKKLLLSDSGFYLCAWSGTFGKETQYFGPGTRLLVL.

V and J are TRBV4-3 and TRBJ1-5; unclear D gene. Per germline, CDR1 LGHNA and CDR2 YSLEER. The ends were cut back, 0 bases at V and 2 bases at J, with 14 bases in the middle. The CDR3 is made up of 17 amino acids. The CDR3 protein is CASSQDMGFTGNQPQHF. CDR3 coding DNA: TGCGCCAGCAGCCAAGATATGGGTTTTACTGGCAATCAGCCCCAGCATTTT.